These T cell receptor beta chains were read from a single sample in a study of T cells after yellow fever vaccination. TCRdb fed the 5' RACE reads into MiXCR, producing one record per CDR3 protein. The sample lists under 95,000 distinct CDR3 sequences; more than 5.5% were seen once. This specimen was CD8+ T cells sorted from PBMCs, taken less than 11 days after the first yellow fever vaccination. The receptors stem from a man younger than 30 who received the YFV17D yellow fever vaccine. Each CDR3 is given with its conserved first and last residue. The D gene is left open where the match is weak. Size is omitted from some rows. Given values are once, few, many or a class for expanded clones.

>-|TRBV7-3|-|TRBJ2-1
CASSLLASPNNEQFF
TGTGCCAGCAGCTTATTGGCTAGCCCAAACAATGAGCAGTTCTTC
>-|TRBV7-8|-|TRBJ2-3
CASTLTTDTQYF
TGTGCCAGCACCCTGACCACAGATACGCAGTATTTT
>many|TRBV29-1|-|TRBJ2-5
CSVDYLGTYKETQYF
TGCAGCGTTGATTATCTTGGGACCTACAAAGAGACCCAGTACTTC
>many|TRBV6-5|TRBD1|TRBJ2-7
CASSLSRGLEYEQYF
TGTGCCAGCAGTTTATCCAGGGGGCTGGAATACGAGCAGTACTTC
>many|TRBV4-2|-|TRBJ2-1
CASSQVGNEQFF
TGTGCCAGCAGCCAAGTAGGTAATGAGCAGTTCTTC
>many|TRBV11-1|-|TRBJ2-3
CASGGPNTDTQYF
TGTGCCAGCGGGGGGCCAAACACAGATACGCAGTATTTT
>many|TRBV7-9|-|TRBJ1-5
CASSQGVNQPQHF
TGTGCCAGCAGTCAGGGAGTGAATCAGCCCCAGCATTTT
>-|TRBV5-8|-|TRBJ2-2
CASRNRDTGTGELFF
TGTGCCAGCAGGAACCGGGACACGGGCACCGGGGAGCTGTTTTTT
>few|TRBV12-3/TRBV12-4|-|TRBJ1-5
CASSFSPYSNQPQHF
TGTGCCAGCAGCTTTTCCCCTTATAGCAATCAGCCCCAGCATTTT
>-|TRBV12-3/TRBV12-4|-|TRBJ1-4
CASRRTEKLFF
TGTGCCAGCAGAAGGACAGAAAAACTGTTTTTT
>many|TRBV5-6|-|TRBJ1-2
CASSWRDSDYGYTF
TGTGCCAGCAGCTGGCGGGACTCCGACTATGGCTACACCTTC
>many|TRBV27|-|TRBJ2-5
CASKDGTEETQYF
TGTGCCAGCAAAGACGGGACGGAAGAGACCCAGTACTTC
>-|TRBV5-1|TRBD1|TRBJ1-4
CASSPSGTGVMEKLFF
TGCGCCAGCAGCCCCTCCGGGACAGGGGTCATGGAAAAACTGTTTTTT
>-|TRBV5-1|-|TRBJ2-5
CASSLVGAPQETQYF
TGCGCCAGCAGCTTGGTGGGGGCTCCACAAGAGACCCAGTACTTC
>many|TRBV7-8|-|TRBJ1-6
CASSPPRQGNLSPLHF
TGTGCCAGCAGCCCCCCCCGGCAGGGGAATCTATCACCCCTCCACTTT
>-|TRBV29-1|-|TRBJ2-3
CSVEDTGIDTQYF
TGCAGCGTTGAAGATACAGGGATAGATACGCAGTATTTT
>few|TRBV12-3/TRBV12-4|-|TRBJ2-5
CASSFSRGHETQYF
TGTGCCAGCAGTTTCTCAAGGGGTCACGAGACCCAGTACTTC
>many|TRBV7-6|-|TRBJ2-3
CASSSGGGIKTDTQYF
TGTGCCAGCAGCTCGGGTGGGGGGATAAAGACAGATACGCAGTATTTT
>few|TRBV7-9|-|TRBJ2-7
CASSSDTNSYEQYF
TGTGCCAGCAGCTCCGACACAAACTCCTACGAGCAGTACTTC
>many|TRBV10-3|-|TRBJ2-3
CAIAKGGSLSTDTQYF
TGTGCCATCGCCAAAGGGGGATCATTGAGCACAGATACGCAGTATTTT
>few|TRBV7-9|-|TRBJ2-1
CASSDTVGGNEQFF
TGTGCCAGCAGCGATACAGTGGGTGGGAATGAGCAGTTCTTC
>few|TRBV7-8|TRBD1|TRBJ1-4
CASSRRQGRSNEKLFF
TGTGCCAGCAGCCGAAGACAGGGGAGAAGTAATGAAAAACTGTTTTTT
>many|TRBV7-9|TRBD2|TRBJ2-5
CASRGTRTSGGQETQYF
TGTGCCAGCAGGGGCACTCGGACTAGCGGGGGACAAGAGACCCAGTACTTC
>-|TRBV5-1|TRBD2|TRBJ2-1
CASSSPSGGLNEQFF
TGCGCCAGCAGCTCGCCTAGCGGGGGCCTCAATGAGCAGTTCTTC
>many|TRBV3-1|-|TRBJ1-3
CASSPGGGNTIYF
TGTGCCAGCAGCCCCGGAGGTGGAAACACCATATATTTT
>few|TRBV27|TRBD1|TRBJ2-2
CASSPRQGAPTGELFF
TGTGCCAGCAGTCCGAGACAGGGGGCGCCCACCGGGGAGCTGTTTTTT
>few|TRBV2|TRBD1|TRBJ2-7
CASKGYRGQDYEQYF
TGTGCCAGCAAGGGGTACAGGGGGCAAGACTACGAGCAGTACTTC
>few|TRBV27|-|TRBJ1-6
CASRTGGLGGNSPLHF
TGTGCCAGCAGAACCGGGGGCCTCGGAGGTAATTCACCCCTCCACTTT
>few|TRBV5-8|-|TRBJ2-3
CASSEARSSTDTQYF
TGTGCCAGCAGCGAGGCCAGGTCTAGCACAGATACGCAGTATTTT
>many|TRBV4-1|TRBD1|TRBJ2-2
CASSLRDRDTGELFF
TGCGCCAGCAGCCTCCGGGACAGGGACACCGGGGAGCTGTTTTTT
>many|TRBV12-3/TRBV12-4|-|TRBJ2-7
CASSLANRDYEQYF
TGTGCCAGCAGTTTAGCCAACAGGGACTACGAGCAGTACTTC
>many|TRBV6-4|-|TRBJ1-4
CASRWGFEKLFF
TGTGCCAGCAGATGGGGGTTTGAAAAACTGTTTTTT
>many|TRBV18|-|TRBJ2-7
CASSPSAGSPYEQYF
TGTGCCAGCTCACCATCCGCAGGGTCCCCCTACGAGCAGTACTTC
>many|TRBV4-3|TRBD2|TRBJ2-1
CASSQGMGLGAYNEQFF
TGCGCCAGCAGCCAAGGTATGGGACTAGGGGCCTACAATGAGCAGTTCTTC
>few|TRBV12-3/TRBV12-4|-|TRBJ2-5
CASSRDHQETQYF
TGTGCCAGCAGTCGGGACCATCAAGAGACCCAGTACTTC
>-|TRBV6-5|TRBD1|TRBJ2-1
CASTGQGSEQFF
TGTGCCAGCACGGGACAGGGGAGCGAGCAGTTCTTC
>many|TRBV20-1|-|TRBJ1-1
CSARDMVAGAFF
TGCAGTGCTAGAGATATGGTGGCGGGCGCTTTCTTT
>many|TRBV7-3|TRBD2|TRBJ2-1
CASSAHSERGAYNEQFF
TGTGCCAGCAGCGCACACTCTGAGCGGGGGGCCTACAATGAGCAGTTCTTC
>many|TRBV6-4|TRBD1|TRBJ1-2
CASSAGQGYGYTF
TGTGCCAGCAGCGCGGGACAGGGGTACGGCTACACCTTC
>-|TRBV19|-|TRBJ2-7
CASSLGLADDYEQYF
TGTGCCAGTAGCCTCGGGCTAGCCGACGACTACGAGCAGTACTTC
>many|TRBV4-1|-|TRBJ2-7
CASSLSGWSSYEQYF
TGCGCCAGCAGCCTGAGCGGCTGGAGCTCCTACGAGCAGTACTTC
>many|TRBV11-2|TRBD2|TRBJ2-3
CASSSSSGGGTDTQYF
TGTGCCAGCAGCTCCTCTAGCGGGGGGGGCACAGATACGCAGTATTTT
>-|TRBV12-5|-|TRBJ2-6
CASGLGGNGANVLTF
TGTGCTAGTGGTTTGGGGGGCAACGGGGCCAACGTCCTGACTTTC
>few|TRBV6-2/TRBV6-3|TRBD1|TRBJ1-6
CASSPGTVNSPLHF
TGTGCCAGCAGTCCCGGGACAGTTAATTCACCCCTCCACTTT
>many|TRBV9|-|TRBJ1-2
CASSPHSGPYPPYGYTF
TGTGCCAGCAGCCCCCATAGTGGACCGTACCCTCCCTATGGCTACACCTTC
>-|TRBV5-1|-|TRBJ2-4
CASSLKEGGRAKNIQYF
TGCGCCAGCAGCTTGAAGGAGGGGGGGCGAGCCAAAAACATTCAGTACTTC
>many|TRBV6-5|-|TRBJ2-5
CASSYGASGQETQYF
TGTGCCAGCAGTTACGGGGCCTCGGGCCAAGAGACCCAGTACTTC
>-|TRBV13|-|TRBJ1-2
CASSLGQGDQGYGYTF
TGTGCCAGCAGCTTAGGTCAAGGTGATCAGGGCTATGGCTACACCTTC
>few|TRBV5-1|-|TRBJ2-1
CASSPTGGRSSYNEQFF
TGCGCCAGCAGCCCGACCGGCGGGCGGAGCTCCTACAATGAGCAGTTCTTC
>-|TRBV5-4|TRBD1|TRBJ1-1
CASSPSLQGSTEAFF
TGTGCCAGCAGTCCCTCTTTACAGGGGTCCACTGAAGCTTTCTTT
>many|TRBV12-3/TRBV12-4|-|TRBJ1-4
CASSPDNEKLFF
TGTGCCAGCAGTCCTGATAATGAAAAACTGTTTTTT
>many|TRBV5-1|-|TRBJ2-1
CASSLEPSGGYNEQFF
TGCGCCAGCAGCTTGGAACCGAGCGGAGGCTACAATGAGCAGTTCTTC
>many|TRBV6-5|TRBD1|TRBJ2-7
CASSIRTGANEQYF
TGTGCCAGCAGCATACGGACAGGGGCCAACGAGCAGTACTTC
>many|TRBV29-1|-|TRBJ2-7
CSVDGDRYEQYF
TGCAGCGTTGATGGGGATCGCTACGAGCAGTACTTC
>many|TRBV12-3/TRBV12-4|-|TRBJ2-7
CASSFSTGRAYEQYF
TGTGCCAGCAGTTTTTCAACAGGGAGGGCCTACGAGCAGTACTTC